Each of the 17 T cell receptor beta chains below was sequenced from the same sample in a study of OX40 agonist ivuxolimab in advanced cancers. Profiling relied on immunoSEQ multiplex PCR, and the TCRdb table lists in-frame clones only, not all of them. The data hold roughly 90,000 clones, with around 88% observed a single time. The specimen comprised CD4+ or CD8+ T cells sorted from blood, sampled in a trial of the OX40 agonist ivuxolimab. These receptors originate from an adult with an advanced solid tumor such as melanoma, head and neck, liver or kidney cancer.

This chain links TRBV2 with TRBJ2-7; D is unresolved. This CDR3 spans 11 amino acids. Germline values: CDR1 SNHLY, CDR2 FYNNEI. V was trimmed by 7 bases and J by 3 bases, leaving 7 bases between them. DNA for the CDR3: TGTGCCAGCAAGAAAGGCTACGAGCAGTACTTC. It translates to CASKKGYEQYF.

The table lists this clone with a few counts. The chain employs TRBV18 and TRBJ1-6; D perhaps matches TRBD1 (5 bases). Deletions cut 5 bases from V and 8 bases from J, with 10 bases between. CDR1 is KGHSH, CDR2 LQKENI, per germline. The CDR3 sequence is 13 residues long. The CDR3 region has the DNA TGTGCCAGCTCAGCCCTGGGGGATTCACCCCTCCACTTT. It codes for CASSALGDSPLHF.

The table lists this clone with a count of one. The rearrangement links TRBV10-3 to TRBJ2-1; 8 bases line up with TRBD1. The CDR3 totals 15 residues. Germline-derived CDR1 and CDR2 are ENHRY and SYGVKD. V lost 0 bases, J lost 6 bases, and 4 bases stayed unmatched. The CDR3 nucleotides are TGTGCCATCAGTGAGTCGAAACAGGGGGGCAATGAGCAGTTCTTC. Residues: CAISESKQGGNEQFF.

The J gene is TRBJ1-5, the V gene TRBV19; D possibly corresponds to TRBD1 (6 bases). Germline assignment: CDR1 LNHDA and CDR2 SQIVND (reference sequence). The CDR3 has 15 residues. Trimming removed 3 bases from V and 3 bases from J, with 12 bases in between. DNA for the CDR3: TGTGCCAGTAGTATTGTACAGGGTGCCAATCAGCCCCAGCATTTT. It translates to CASSIVQGANQPQHF. Filled out from reference TRBV19 and TRBJ1-5, the complete variable domain reads DGGITQSPKYLFRKEGQNVTLSCEQNLNHDAMYWYRQDPGQGLRLIYYSQIVNDFQKGDIAEGYSVSREKKESFPLTVTSAQKNPTAFYLCASSIVQGANQPQHFGDGTRLSIL.

The genes are TRBV11-1 and TRBJ2-3, with D maybe TRBD2 (6 bases). CDR3 length: 17 residues. Trimming took off 6 bases at V and 1 base at J, with 20 bases between the two ends. Germline CDR1 is SGHAT and CDR2 is FQDESV (reference sequence). CDR3 sequence reads: CASSQFIGGVGTDTQYF. The CDR3 DNA follows: TGTGCCAGCAGTCAATTCATAGGAGGGGTGGGCACAGATACGCAGTATTTT.

This chain joins TRBV19 and TRBJ1-1; D gene unclear. Germline CDR1 LNHDA, CDR2 SQIVND (reference sequence). Between the trimmed V and J ends, which lost 0 bases and 5 bases, there was a span of 10 bases. The CDR3 covers 14 residues. The CDR3 nucleotides are TGTGCCAGTAGTATAGATAACAGAGGAACTGAAGCTTTCTTT. Amino acid sequence: CASSIDNRGTEAFF.

This rearrangement joins TRBV15 to TRBJ2-7; no reliable D call. The CDR3 consists of 15 residues. The ends were cut back, 5 bases at V and 3 bases at J, with 17 bases in the middle. Germline V gene data show CDR1 as LNHNV and CDR2 as YYDKDF (reference sequence). CDR3 sequence reads: CATSPGPSYFYEQYF. Here the CDR3 DNA reads TGTGCCACCAGCCCTGGTCCCTCTTACTTCTACGAGCAGTACTTC.

The J gene is TRBJ1-1, the V gene TRBV28, with D unclear. Per the germline V gene, CDR1 is MDHEN and CDR2 is SYDVKM. This CDR3 has 14 amino acids. V shed 2 bases and J shed 0 bases, with 7 bases lying between them. For the CDR3, the DNA is TGTGCCAGCAGTTTAATACAGATGAACACTGAAGCTTTCTTT. This translates into CASSLIQMNTEAFF. Based on the CDR3 plus reference TRBV28 and TRBJ1-1, the full variable domain is DVKVTQSSRYLVKRTGEKVFLECVQDMDHENMFWYRQDPGLGLRLIYFSYDVKMKEKGDIPEGYSVSREKKERFSLILESASTNQTSMYLCASSLIQMNTEAFFGQGTRLTVV.

The rearrangement links TRBV2 to TRBJ1-2; D may be TRBD1 (5 bases). The CDR3 is 19 amino acids. CDR1 SNHLY and CDR2 FYNNEI come from the germline V gene. V was pared by 0 bases and J by 4 bases, with 24 bases between. For the CDR3, the DNA is TGTGCCAGCAGTGAAGCATCTTCGACAGTGGTGAATGACAGCTATGGCTACACCTTC. Amino acid sequence: CASSEASSTVVNDSYGYTF.

The chain links TRBV11-3 to TRBJ2-7; D gene uncertain. The CDR3 consists of 14 residues. With 7 bases removed from V and 0 bases from J, the gap between germline ends came to 13 bases. CDR1 and CDR2 (germline): SGHNT, YENEEA. CDR3 loop: CASTPRLPSYEQYF. Here the CDR3 DNA reads TGTGCCAGCACCCCCAGGTTGCCCTCCTACGAGCAGTACTTC.

This rearrangement joins TRBV7-2 to TRBJ2-5; D is perhaps TRBD2 (6 bases). V lost 3 bases and J lost 1, with 9 bases in between. The CDR3 length is 14 residues. The V gene's germline CDR1 is SGHTA and CDR2 FQGNSA. CDR3 nucleotides: TGTGCCAGCAGCTTGGCGGGGATCCAAGAGACCCAGTACTTC. Translating it yields CASSLAGIQETQYF.

V and J are TRBV5-1 and TRBJ2-5; D may be TRBD1 (5 bases). There are 14 residues in the CDR3. The ends were cut back, 4 bases at V and 0 bases at J, with 10 bases in the middle. CDR1 and CDR2 (germline): SGHRS, YFSETQ. The CDR3: CASSIRQYQETQYF. The CDR3 DNA follows: TGCGCCAGCAGCATTAGACAGTACCAAGAGACCCAGTACTTC.

The J gene is TRBJ2-3, the V gene TRBV7-3; a weak D match, TRBD2 (6 bases). V was pared by 1 base and J by 1 base, with 9 bases between. The CDR3 is 15 amino acids. Per the germline V gene, CDR1 is SGHTA and CDR2 is FQGTGA. CDR3 sequence (DNA): TGTGCCAGCAGCTTAAACGGGAGAGGCACAGATACGCAGTATTTT. It translates to CASSLNGRGTDTQYF.

The chain carries TRBV5-4 and TRBJ2-7; D uncertain. The CDR3 runs 16 residues. CDR1 and CDR2 from the germline V gene are SGHNT and YYREEE (reference sequence). Trimming took 4 bases from V and 0 from J, leaving 17 bases between them. CDR3 loop: CASSKTHRLGSYEQYF. The DNA for the CDR3 is TGTGCCAGCAGCAAAACACACCGGCTGGGCTCCTACGAGCAGTACTTC.

The chain carries TRBV28 and TRBJ1-1; perhaps TRBD1 as D (5 bases). V lost 7 bases and J lost 2, with 20 bases in between. The length of the CDR3 is 16 residues. The germline gives CDR1 MDHEN, CDR2 SYDVKM. The CDR3 DNA sequence: TGTGCCAGCACCGAGGGACGGCTCGGGGGAAACACTGAAGCTTTCTTT. Translating it yields CASTEGRLGGNTEAFF.

The rearrangement joins TRBV7-6 to TRBJ1-3, with a tentative D call TRBD1 (6 bases). V lost 3 bases and J 3 bases, leaving 18 bases between the germline ends. The CDR3 is 17 residues long. The germline V gene encodes CDR1 SGHVS and CDR2 FNYEAQ. CDR3 sequence: CASSFFLRGAVGNTIYF. In DNA, the CDR3 is TGTGCCAGCAGCTTTTTCCTTCGGGGGGCTGTTGGAAACACCATATATTTT.

This clone was recorded only once. The V gene is TRBV6-1, the J gene TRBJ1-3; 8 bases match TRBD1. Germline CDR1 MNHNS, CDR2 SASEGT. This CDR3 region has 15 residues. The ends lost 5 bases at V and 1 base at J; junction bases unmatched: 4. The CDR3 coding sequence is TGTGCCAGCAGTCCGGACAGGGAGTCTGGAAACACCATATATTTT. It is translated as CASSPDRESGNTIYF.